This TCR beta chain was captured by sequencing in a study of regulatory T cells in long-lasting Graves disease. Time point of the sample: persistent/refractory GD, antithyroid drugs over 5 years with positive TRAb. PBMC-extracted RNA yielded the TCR library. This clonotype was recorded once. With iRepertoire HTBI primers and Arm-PCR of CDR3 regions, TCR beta libraries were built. In the source study's methods: Samples revealed around 56 TRBV and fewer than 15 TRBJ segments. TCRdb fed the multiplex PCR reads into MiXCR, producing one record per CDR3 protein. These V and J calls rely on TCRdb rather than the paper's analysis. The sample lists around 300,000 distinct CDR3 sequences, around 23% seen once, with 45% to 70% in the top ten. Looked up from germline, CDR1 is MNHEY and CDR2 is SMNVEV (reference sequence). V was cut by 5 bases and J by 1 base, with 11 bases left in between. CDR3 length equals 15 residues.

This chain uses TRBV27 with TRBJ2-2; TRBD2 is a possible D gene (6 bases). Sample: peripheral blood mononuclear cells (PBMCs), taken when the disease was refractory, from a patient treated with antithyroid drugs. The TCR sequence derives from a female donor with Graves disease. For the CDR3, the DNA is TGTGCCAGCAGTGAGCGGGTCTTGAACACCGGGGAGCTGTTTTTT. This gives the protein CASSERVLNTGELFF.